Included here is one T cell receptor beta chain sequence, with context. Its specificity is unknown. The junction does not match germline at one end; this may be a read error. CDR3-region Arm-PCR and iRepertoire HTBI primers produced the TCR beta libraries. MiXCR, applied by TCRdb to the multiplex PCR reads, yields one record per CDR3 protein. The sample yields roughly 380,000 distinct CDR3 sequences, roughly a sixth seen once. The sample originates from a study of regulatory T cells in long-lasting Graves disease. Looking at the study overall: Less than 3 months of antithyroid drugs had been taken by newly diagnosed Graves' patients.

As for time point: newly diagnosed GD, antithyroid drugs for less than 3 months. RNA isolated from PBMCs was used to make the TCR library. The CDR3 contains 15 residues. Per the germline V gene, CDR1 is MDHEN and CDR2 is SYDVKM. Whole-study findings and limits: The work looked only at peripheral blood and did not look at thyroid tissue. Sharing of public clonotypes was greater in persistent patients (around 2,500) than in new patients (more than 900).

The sequencing used peripheral blood mononuclear cells (PBMCs), collected at new diagnosis, from a patient treated with antithyroid drugs. The clonotype originates from a female donor with Graves disease. The V and J genes are TRBV28 and TRBJ1-6; D may be TRBD1 (5 bases). DNA for the CDR3: TGTGCCGGCAGTCCAGCGGGACTGTCAGATTCACCCCTCCACTTT. This sequence encodes CAGSPAGLSDSPLHF.